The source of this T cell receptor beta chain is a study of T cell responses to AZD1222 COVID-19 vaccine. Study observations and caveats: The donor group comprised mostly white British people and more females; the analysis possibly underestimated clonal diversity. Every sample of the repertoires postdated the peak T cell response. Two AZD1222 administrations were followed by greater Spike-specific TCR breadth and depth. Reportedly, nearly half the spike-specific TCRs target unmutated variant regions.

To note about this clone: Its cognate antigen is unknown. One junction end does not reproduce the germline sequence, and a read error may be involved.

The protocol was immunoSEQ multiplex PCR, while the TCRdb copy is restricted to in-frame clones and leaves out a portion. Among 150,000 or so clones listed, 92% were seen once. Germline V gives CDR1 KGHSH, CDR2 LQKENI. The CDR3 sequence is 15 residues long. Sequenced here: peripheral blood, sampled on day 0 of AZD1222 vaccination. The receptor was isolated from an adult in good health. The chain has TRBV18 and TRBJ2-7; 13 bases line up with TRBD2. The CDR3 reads CASSSPGLAGSEQYF. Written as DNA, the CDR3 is TGTGCCAGCTCATCACCGGGACTAGCGGGGTCGGAGCAGTACTTC. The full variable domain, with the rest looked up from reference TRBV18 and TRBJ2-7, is NAGVMQNPRHLVRRRGQEARLRCSPMKGHSHVYWYRQLPEEGLKFMVYLQKENIIDESGMPKERFSAEFPKEGPSILRIQQVVRGDSAAYFCASSSPGLAGSEQYFGPGTRLTVT.